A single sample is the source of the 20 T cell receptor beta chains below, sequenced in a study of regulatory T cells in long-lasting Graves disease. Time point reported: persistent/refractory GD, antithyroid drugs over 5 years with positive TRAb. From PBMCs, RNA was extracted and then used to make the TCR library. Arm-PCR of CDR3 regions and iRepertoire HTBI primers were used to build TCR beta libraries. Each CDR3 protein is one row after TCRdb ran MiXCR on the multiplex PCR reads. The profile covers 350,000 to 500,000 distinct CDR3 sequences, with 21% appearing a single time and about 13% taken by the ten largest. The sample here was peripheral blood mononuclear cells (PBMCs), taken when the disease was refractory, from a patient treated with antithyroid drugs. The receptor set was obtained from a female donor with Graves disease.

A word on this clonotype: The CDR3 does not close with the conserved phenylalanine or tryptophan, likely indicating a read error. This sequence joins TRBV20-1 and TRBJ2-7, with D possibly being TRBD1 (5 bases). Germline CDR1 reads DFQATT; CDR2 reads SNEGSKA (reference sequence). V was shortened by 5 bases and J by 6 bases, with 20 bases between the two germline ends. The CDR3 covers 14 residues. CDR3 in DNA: TGCAGTGCTCTGACAGTTCCCTCTACGGCCGAGCAGTACTCC. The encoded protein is CSALTVPSTAEQYS.

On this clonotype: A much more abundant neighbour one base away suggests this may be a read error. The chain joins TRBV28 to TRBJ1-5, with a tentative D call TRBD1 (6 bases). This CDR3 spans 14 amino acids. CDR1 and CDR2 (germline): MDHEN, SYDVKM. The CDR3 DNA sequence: TGTGCCAGCAGTCCAGACAGGCACAATCAGCCCCAGCGTTTT. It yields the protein CASSPDRHNQPQRF.

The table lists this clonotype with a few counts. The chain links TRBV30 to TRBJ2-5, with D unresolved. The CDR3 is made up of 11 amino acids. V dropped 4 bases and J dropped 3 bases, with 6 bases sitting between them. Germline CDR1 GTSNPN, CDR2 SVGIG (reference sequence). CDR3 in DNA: TGTGCCTGGACGCAAGAAGAGACCCAGTACTTC. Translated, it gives CAWTQEETQYF.

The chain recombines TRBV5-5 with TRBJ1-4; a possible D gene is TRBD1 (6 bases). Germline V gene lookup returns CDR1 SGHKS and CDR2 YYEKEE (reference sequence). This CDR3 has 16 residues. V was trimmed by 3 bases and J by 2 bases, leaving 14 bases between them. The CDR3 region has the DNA TGTGCCAGCAGCTCCAGGGGTTGGGCGACTAATGAAAAACTGTTTTTT. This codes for CASSSRGWATNEKLFF.

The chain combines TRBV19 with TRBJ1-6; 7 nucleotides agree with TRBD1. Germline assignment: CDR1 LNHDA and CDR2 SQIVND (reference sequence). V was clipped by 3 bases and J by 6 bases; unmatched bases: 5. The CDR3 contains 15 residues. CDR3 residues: CASSIPGQRNSPLHF. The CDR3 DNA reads TGTGCCAGTAGTATCCCGGGACAGCGTAATTCACCCCTCCACTTT.

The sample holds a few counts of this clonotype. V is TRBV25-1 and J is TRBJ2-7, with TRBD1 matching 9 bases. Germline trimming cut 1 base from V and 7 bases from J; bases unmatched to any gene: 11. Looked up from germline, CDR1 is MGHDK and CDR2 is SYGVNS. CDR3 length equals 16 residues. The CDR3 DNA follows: TGTGCCAGCAGTGAATTAGGGACAGGGACTAATGGGGAGCAGTACTTC. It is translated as CASSELGTGTNGEQYF.

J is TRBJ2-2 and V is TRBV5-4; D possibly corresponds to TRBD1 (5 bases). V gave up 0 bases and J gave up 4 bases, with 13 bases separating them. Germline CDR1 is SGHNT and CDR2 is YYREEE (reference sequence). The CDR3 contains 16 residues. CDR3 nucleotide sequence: TGTGCCAGCAGCTTGGGGGCTGGAAGGGGCACCGGGGAGCTGTTTTTT. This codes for CASSLGAGRGTGELFF.

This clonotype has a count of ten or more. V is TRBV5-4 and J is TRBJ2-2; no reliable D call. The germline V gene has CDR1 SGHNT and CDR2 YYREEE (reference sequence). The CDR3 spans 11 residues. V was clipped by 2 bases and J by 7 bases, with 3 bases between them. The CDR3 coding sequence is TGTGCCAGCAGCTTTGGCGGGGAGCTGTTTTTT. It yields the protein CASSFGGELFF.

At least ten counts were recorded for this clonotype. CDR3 nucleotide sequence: TGCAGTGCTAGCGGCGGGACTAGCGGTTCCTACGAGCAGTACTTC. Translating gives CSASGGTSGSYEQYF. The V call is TRBV20-1, the J call TRBJ2-7; TRBD2 matches at 11 bases. The junction had 5 bases not matched to a gene; V was cut back by 3 bases and J by 1 base. The germline gives CDR1 DFQATT, CDR2 SNEGSKA (reference sequence). The CDR3 sequence is 15 residues long.

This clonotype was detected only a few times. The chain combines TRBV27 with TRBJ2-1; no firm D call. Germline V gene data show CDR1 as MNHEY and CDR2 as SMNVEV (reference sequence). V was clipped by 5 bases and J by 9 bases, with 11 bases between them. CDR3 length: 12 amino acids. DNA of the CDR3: TGTGCCAGCAGTCCCCCGTATGGTGAGCAGTTCTTC. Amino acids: CASSPPYGEQFF.

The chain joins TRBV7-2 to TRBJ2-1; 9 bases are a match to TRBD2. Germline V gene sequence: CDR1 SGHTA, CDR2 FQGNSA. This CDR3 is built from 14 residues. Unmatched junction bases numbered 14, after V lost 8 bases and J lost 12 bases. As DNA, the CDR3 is TGTGCCAGCGGGTCTCAAGGCGGGAGGGATTGGCAGTTCTTC. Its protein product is CASGSQGGRDWQFF.

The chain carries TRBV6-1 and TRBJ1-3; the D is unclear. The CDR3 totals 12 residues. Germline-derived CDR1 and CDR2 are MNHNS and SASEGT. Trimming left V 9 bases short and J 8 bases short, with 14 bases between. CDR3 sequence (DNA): TGTGCCAGTAGGGAGTCCCCGGACACCATATATTTT. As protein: CASRESPDTIYF.

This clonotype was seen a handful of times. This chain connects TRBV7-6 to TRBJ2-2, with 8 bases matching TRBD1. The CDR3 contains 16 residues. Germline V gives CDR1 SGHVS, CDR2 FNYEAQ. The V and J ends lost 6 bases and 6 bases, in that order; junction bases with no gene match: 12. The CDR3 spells CASRDARGRAAGELFF. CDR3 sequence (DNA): TGTGCCAGCAGGGACGCCAGGGGGCGCGCGGCCGGGGAGCTGTTTTTT. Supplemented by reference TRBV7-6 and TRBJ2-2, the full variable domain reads GAGVSQSPRYKVTKRGQDVALRCDPISGHVSLYWYRQALGQGPEFLTYFNYEAQQDKSGLPNDRFSAERPEGSISTLTIQRTEQRDSAMYRCASRDARGRAAGELFFGEGSRLTVL.

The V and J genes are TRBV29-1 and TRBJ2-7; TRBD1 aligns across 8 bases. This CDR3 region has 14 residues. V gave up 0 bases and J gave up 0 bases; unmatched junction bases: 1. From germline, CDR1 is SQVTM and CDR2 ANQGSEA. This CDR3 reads CSVEDGQGSYEQYF. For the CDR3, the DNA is TGCAGCGTTGAAGACGGACAGGGCTCCTACGAGCAGTACTTC.

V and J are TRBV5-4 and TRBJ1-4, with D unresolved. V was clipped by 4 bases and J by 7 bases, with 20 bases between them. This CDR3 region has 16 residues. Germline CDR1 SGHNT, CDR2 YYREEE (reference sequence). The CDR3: CASSELPEAGGEKLFF. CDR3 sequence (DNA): TGTGCCAGCAGCGAGCTCCCCGAAGCAGGAGGTGAAAAACTGTTTTTT. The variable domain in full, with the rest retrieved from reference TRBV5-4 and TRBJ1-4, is ETGVTQSPTHLIKTRGQQVTLRCSSQSGHNTVSWYQQALGQGPQFIFQYYREEENGRGNFPPRFSGLQFPNYSSELNVNALELDDSALYLCASSELPEAGGEKLFFGSGTQLSVL.

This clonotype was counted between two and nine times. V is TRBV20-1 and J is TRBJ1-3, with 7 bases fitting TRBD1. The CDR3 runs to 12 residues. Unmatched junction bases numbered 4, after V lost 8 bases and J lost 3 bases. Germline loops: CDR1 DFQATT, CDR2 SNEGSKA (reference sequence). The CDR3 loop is CSSTGIGNTIYF. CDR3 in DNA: TGCAGTTCGACAGGGATTGGAAACACCATATATTTT.

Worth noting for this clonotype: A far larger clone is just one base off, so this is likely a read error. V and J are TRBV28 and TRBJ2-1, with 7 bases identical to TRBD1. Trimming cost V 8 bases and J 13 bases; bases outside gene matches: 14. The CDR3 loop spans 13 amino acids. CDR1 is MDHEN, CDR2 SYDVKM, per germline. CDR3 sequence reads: CASLATGKETQFF. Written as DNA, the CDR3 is TGTGCCAGCCTCGCGACAGGGAAAGAGACCCAGTTCTTC.

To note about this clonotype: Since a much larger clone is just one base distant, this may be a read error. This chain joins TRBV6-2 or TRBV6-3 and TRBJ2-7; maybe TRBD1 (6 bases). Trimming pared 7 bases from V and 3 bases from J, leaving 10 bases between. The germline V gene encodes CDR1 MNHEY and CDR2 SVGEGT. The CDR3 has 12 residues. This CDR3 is CASNRADYEQYF. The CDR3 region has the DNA TGTGCCAGCAACAGGGCGGACTACGAGCAGTACTTC.

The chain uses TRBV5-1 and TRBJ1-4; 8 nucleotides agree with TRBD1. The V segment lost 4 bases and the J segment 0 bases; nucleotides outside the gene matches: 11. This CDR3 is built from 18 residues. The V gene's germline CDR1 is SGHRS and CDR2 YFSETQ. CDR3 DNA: TGCGCCAGCAGCGCGCTAGGACAGGGCCTTACAACTAATGAAAAACTGTTTTTT. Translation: CASSALGQGLTTNEKLFF. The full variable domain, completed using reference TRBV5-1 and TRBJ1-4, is KAGVTQTPRYLIKTRGQQVTLSCSPISGHRSVSWYQQTPGQGLQFLFEYFSETQRNKGNFPGRFSGRQFSNSRSEMNVSTLELGDSALYLCASSALGQGLTTNEKLFFGSGTQLSVL.

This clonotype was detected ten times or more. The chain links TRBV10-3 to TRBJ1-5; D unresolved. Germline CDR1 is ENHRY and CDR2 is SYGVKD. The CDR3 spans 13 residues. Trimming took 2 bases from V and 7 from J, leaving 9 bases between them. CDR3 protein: CAISEGLGQPQHF. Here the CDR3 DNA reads TGTGCCATCAGTGAGGGTTTAGGACAGCCCCAGCATTTT.